This T cell receptor beta chain was identified in a study of identical twins. The ends were cut back, 6 bases at V and 3 bases at J, with 19 bases in the middle. The CDR3 covers 16 residues. Germline CDR1 is SNHLY and CDR2 is FYNNEI. TCRdb re-derived calls from the 5' RACE reads in MiXCR, one entry per CDR3 protein. Among about 530,000 distinct CDR3 sequences listed, 13% to 15% were seen once. Another study also made use of these data, one on yellow fever vaccine responses in identical twins.

Material: CD4+ T cells sorted from blood. This sequence was found in a woman younger than 35 in good health. The chain uses TRBV2 and TRBJ2-3, with D perhaps TRBD1 (6 bases). CDR3 sequence (DNA): TGTGCCAGCAGCGGCATGCTCGGACAGTGGACAGATACGCAGTATTTT. Protein: CASSGMLGQWTDTQYF.